The clone carrying this T cell receptor (beta chain) was counted many times. Amplified TCR beta CDR3 regions came from RNA transcripts. Primed by the HTBI set, a first-round RT-PCR was run on the TCR CDR3. A single record per CDR3 protein comes from TCRdb applying MiXCR to the multiplex PCR reads. Here the sample spans fewer than 600,000 distinct CDR3 sequences, under 15% being singletons. The data belong to a study of T cells in Graves' hyperthyroidism and ophthalmopathy. The trim removed 3 bases at V and 3 bases at J, leaving 3 bases unmatched. The CDR3 runs to 15 residues. Germline V CDR1 and CDR2: SGHVS, FQNEAQ.

The chain carries TRBV7-8 and TRBJ2-7; 12 nucleotides line up with TRBD2. The sample was blood. The receptor comes from a woman aged 18-29 years with Graves' hyperthyroidism. In DNA, the CDR3 is TGTGCCAGCAGCTTCCCACTAGCGGGAGGCTACGAGCAGTACTTC. This encodes CASSFPLAGGYEQYF.